This note documents a single T cell receptor (beta chain) sequence. Antigen: not known. This entry belongs to a study of T cell responses to AZD1222 COVID-19 vaccine. The CDR3 totals 16 residues. Germline values: CDR1 MDHEN, CDR2 SYDVKM. V lost 6 bases, J lost 9 bases, and 21 bases lay in between. Overall study results and limits: Spike regions recognized by vaccine-associated CD4 TCRs spanned the protein, led by 160-218 and 743-854.

TCRdb's copy holds only in-frame clones and misses some; the assay was immunoSEQ multiplex PCR. This table holds approximately 96,000 clones, 90% to 95% found once. Sample: peripheral blood, taken 28 days after the second AZD1222 dose. The J gene is TRBJ1-6, the V gene TRBV28; the D gene is possibly TRBD1 (6 bases). The clonotype comes from an adult who received the AZD1222 COVID-19 vaccine. CDR3 loop: CASSPNRWGRPSPLHF. The CDR3 region has the DNA TGTGCCAGCAGCCCCAACAGGTGGGGGCGACCTTCACCCCTCCACTTT.